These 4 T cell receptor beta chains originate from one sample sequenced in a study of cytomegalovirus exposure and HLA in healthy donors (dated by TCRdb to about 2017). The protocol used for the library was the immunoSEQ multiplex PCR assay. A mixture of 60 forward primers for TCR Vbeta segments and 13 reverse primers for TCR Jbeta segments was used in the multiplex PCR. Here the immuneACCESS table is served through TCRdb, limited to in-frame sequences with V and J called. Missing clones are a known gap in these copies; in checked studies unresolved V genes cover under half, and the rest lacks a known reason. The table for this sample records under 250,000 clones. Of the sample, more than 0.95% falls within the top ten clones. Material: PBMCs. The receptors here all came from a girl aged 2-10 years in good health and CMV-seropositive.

The CDR3 bases are TGTGCCAGCAGTTTGTCGCTAAGTGGCGGGGAGCTGTTTTTT. Its translation is CASSLSLSGGELFF. The rearrangement joins TRBV27 to TRBJ2-2; D gene ambiguous. V lost 3 bases to trimming and J lost 7 bases, with 12 bases between them. CDR1 is MNHEY, CDR2 SMNVEV, per germline (reference sequence). The CDR3 loop spans 14 amino acids.

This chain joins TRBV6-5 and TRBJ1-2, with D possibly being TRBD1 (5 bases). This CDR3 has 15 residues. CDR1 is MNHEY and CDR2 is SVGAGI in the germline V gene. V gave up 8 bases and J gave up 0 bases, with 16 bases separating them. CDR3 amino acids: CASSMGQQTNYGYTF. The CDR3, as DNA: TGTGCCAGCTCAATGGGGCAGCAGACTAACTATGGCTACACCTTC.

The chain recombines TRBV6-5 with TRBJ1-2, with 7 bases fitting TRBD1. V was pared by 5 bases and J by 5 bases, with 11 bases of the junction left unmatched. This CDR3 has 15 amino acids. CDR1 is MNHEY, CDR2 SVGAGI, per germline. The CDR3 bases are TGTGCCAGCAGTAGCTTGACAGGGTTCGCTTATGGCTACACCTTC. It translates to CASSSLTGFAYGYTF.

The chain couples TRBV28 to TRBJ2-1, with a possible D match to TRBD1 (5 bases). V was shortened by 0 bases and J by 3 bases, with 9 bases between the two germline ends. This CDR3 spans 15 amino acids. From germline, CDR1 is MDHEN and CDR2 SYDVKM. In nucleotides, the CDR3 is TGTGCCAGCAGTTTATGGGGGCCCCTCTACAATGAGCAGTTCTTC. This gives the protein CASSLWGPLYNEQFF.